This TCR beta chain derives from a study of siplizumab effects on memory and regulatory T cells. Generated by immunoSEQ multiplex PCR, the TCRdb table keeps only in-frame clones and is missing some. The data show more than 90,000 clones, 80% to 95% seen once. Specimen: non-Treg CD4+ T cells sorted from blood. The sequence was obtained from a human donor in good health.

The CDR3 loop reads CASSFAGMGYTF. DNA of the CDR3: TGTGCCAGCAGCTTCGCGGGTATGGGCTACACCTTC. The V and J genes are TRBV7-2 and TRBJ1-2; D gene uncertain. Trimming pared 3 bases from V and 8 bases from J, leaving 10 bases between. The germline gives CDR1 SGHTA, CDR2 FQGNSA. The CDR3 has 12 amino acids.